Below, one TCR beta chain is given with its context. This sample was included in a study of blood T cell repertoires in COVID-19. Overall study context: Sites across the United States, Italy and Spain contributed samples from acute and convalescent COVID-19. The analysed material was cDNA or gDNA that came from T cells, B-cell-depleted T cells, or PBMCs.

Under the authors' procedure: Scientists estimated how many nucleated cells there were by amplifying reference gene primers. Sequencing used immunoSEQ multiplex PCR; TCRdb keeps in-frame clones, though not all of them. V, J and clone size are taken as reported in that table, and D and trimming were inferred from the DNA itself. The repertoire holds some 70,000 clones, with roughly 84% as singletons. Germline CDR1 reads SGDLS; CDR2 reads YYNGEE. After removal of 4 bases from V and 7 bases from J, the junction contained 7 bases not matched to a gene. The CDR3 is 14 residues long. The origin of this receptor is an elderly man with acute or convalescent COVID-19. The sample taken for sequencing was peripheral blood. This sequence joins TRBV9 and TRBJ2-3; 9 bases match TRBD1. This chain's CDR3 is CASSPRQGVNTQYF. The CDR3 nucleotides read TGTGCCAGCAGCCCAAGACAGGGGGTGAATACGCAGTATTTT.